Sequencing of this T cell receptor (beta chain) was carried out in a study of shared T cell receptors in the human thymus. Measured with immunoSEQ multiplex PCR; TCRdb has only the in-frame clones, and not every one. Among roughly 710,000 clones, 70% to 90% were seen once, and the ten largest hold 0.008% to 0.011%. This clone was seen only a few times. These same data were also listed under a study on human thymus T cells.

The origin of this receptor is a girl under three years old with a congenital heart defect. The sample taken for sequencing was thymocytes.

CDR3 in DNA: TGTGCCAGTGGCTCGGGGACAGGGGGAAGTGGCTACACCTTC. Residues: CASGSGTGGSGYTF. The V gene is TRBV14, the J gene TRBJ1-2, with 11 bases lining up with TRBD1. This CDR3 has 14 amino acids. V dropped 9 bases and J dropped 7; count of bases not matched to a gene: 10. The germline CDR1 and CDR2 sequences are SGHDN and FVKESK.